Presented here are 9 T cell receptor beta chains from one specimen sequenced in a study of T cells in localized non-small cell lung cancer. Here immunoSEQ multiplex PCR was the method, and the copy in TCRdb shows in-frame clones only, minus some. The data show 100,000 to 150,000 clones, roughly 90% seen once. Source: peripheral blood, taken before any cancer treatment. Every receptor here comes from an older female donor with stage I lung adenocarcinoma.

The rearrangement joins TRBV5-8 to TRBJ2-7; 7 nucleotides match TRBD2. CDR1 SGHTS and CDR2 YDEGEE come from the germline V gene. The CDR3 has 14 amino acids. The V and J ends lost 4 bases and 6 bases, in that order; junction bases with no gene match: 10. CDR3 sequence (DNA): TGTGCCAGCAGCGCGGGCGGGGGACGGCGCGAGCAGTACTTC. Translated, it gives CASSAGGGRREQYF. Drawing the rest from reference TRBV5-8 and TRBJ2-7, the complete variable domain is EAGVTQSPTHLIKTRGQQATLRCSPISGHTSVYWYQQALGLGLQFLLWYDEGEERNRGNFPPRFSGRQFPNYSSELNVNALELEDSALYLCASSAGGGRREQYFGPGTRLTVT.

The chain combines TRBV2 with TRBJ2-7, with D possibly matching TRBD2 (6 bases). Looked up from germline, CDR1 is SNHLY and CDR2 is FYNNEI. There are 13 residues in the CDR3. V was trimmed by 8 bases and J by 3 bases, leaving 14 bases between them. CDR3 bases: TGTGCCAGCCGTAGACTAGTATTCTACGAGCAGTACTTC. This sequence encodes CASRRLVFYEQYF.

The J gene is TRBJ2-3, the V gene TRBV7-3; 9 positions agree with TRBD1. Unmatched junction bases numbered 7, after V lost 5 bases and J lost 4 bases. Germline CDR1 and CDR2: SGHTA and FQGTGA. The CDR3 is made up of 15 amino acids. In nucleotides, the CDR3 is TGTGCCAGCAGCACCCGGGACAGGGTACCAGATACGCAGTATTTT. This sequence encodes CASSTRDRVPDTQYF.

The J gene is TRBJ2-7, the V gene TRBV7-3; TRBD1 is a possible D gene (7 bases). The CDR3 runs 14 residues. Germline V gives CDR1 SGHTA, CDR2 FQGTGA. The V end was cut by 5 bases, the J end by 0 bases, with 11 bases between. The CDR3: CASSPQGGSYEQYF. The CDR3 bases are TGTGCCAGCAGCCCCCAGGGGGGCTCCTACGAGCAGTACTTC.

The rearrangement uses TRBV4-1 and TRBJ2-7, with 14 bases matching TRBD2. The CDR3 length is 17 residues. V gave up 2 bases and J gave up 5 bases; unmatched junction bases: 8. Germline CDR1 reads MGHRA; CDR2 reads YSYEKL. CDR3 sequence: CASSQPGLAGERNEQYF. The CDR3 nucleotides are TGCGCCAGCAGCCAACCGGGACTAGCGGGAGAGAGGAACGAGCAGTACTTC.

The chain couples TRBV4-1 to TRBJ2-7; D gene unclear. Germline V CDR1 and CDR2: MGHRA, YSYEKL. CDR3 length: 15 amino acids. The ends were cut back, 1 base at V and 5 bases at J, with 15 bases in the middle. The DNA for the CDR3 is TGCGCCAGCAGCCAAGCCTCCGGGCAACGTGACGAGCAGTACTTC. Its protein is CASSQASGQRDEQYF.

The V gene is TRBV6-6, the J gene TRBJ2-3; D remains ambiguous. This CDR3 is built from 12 residues. Germline values: CDR1 MNHNY, CDR2 SVGAGI (reference sequence). Trimming took 6 bases from V and 6 from J, leaving 10 bases between them. The DNA of the CDR3 is TGTGCCAGCAGCCCCTGGGCGGATACGCAGTATTTT. Translation: CASSPWADTQYF.

This chain joins TRBV10-2 and TRBJ1-3, with unresolved D. Trimming removed 2 bases from V and 0 bases from J, with 11 bases in between. From germline, CDR1 is WSHSY and CDR2 SAAADI. The CDR3 runs 16 residues. This chain's CDR3 is CASSENGPNSGNTIYF. The CDR3 DNA follows: TGCGCCAGCAGTGAGAACGGGCCTAACTCTGGAAACACCATATATTTT.

The V and J genes are TRBV6-1 and TRBJ1-1; a possible D gene is TRBD1 (6 bases). Trimming took 8 bases from V and 0 from J, leaving 10 bases between them. Germline-derived CDR1 and CDR2 are MNHNS and SASEGT. This CDR3 has 13 amino acids. The CDR3 coding sequence is TGTGCCAGCGGACAGATCATGAACACTGAAGCTTTCTTT. Protein: CASGQIMNTEAFF.